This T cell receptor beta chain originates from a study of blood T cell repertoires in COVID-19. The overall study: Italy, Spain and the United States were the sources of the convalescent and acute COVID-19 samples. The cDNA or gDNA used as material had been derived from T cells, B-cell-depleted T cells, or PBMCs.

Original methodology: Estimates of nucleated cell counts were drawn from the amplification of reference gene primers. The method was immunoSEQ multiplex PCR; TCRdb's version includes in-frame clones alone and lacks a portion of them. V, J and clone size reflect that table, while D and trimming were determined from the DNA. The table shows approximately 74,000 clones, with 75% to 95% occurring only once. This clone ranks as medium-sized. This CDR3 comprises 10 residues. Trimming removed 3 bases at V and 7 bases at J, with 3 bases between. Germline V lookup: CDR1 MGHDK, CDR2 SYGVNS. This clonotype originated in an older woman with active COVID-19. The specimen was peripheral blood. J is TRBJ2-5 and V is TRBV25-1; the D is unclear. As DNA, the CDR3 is TGTGCCAGCAGTGACGGGACCCAGTACTTC. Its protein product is CASSDGTQYF.